The clone carrying this T cell receptor beta chain occurred a few times. Its antigen is unidentified. RNA transcripts provided the source from which TCR beta CDR3 regions were amplified. The TCR CDR3 first-round RT-PCR relied on the HTBI primer set. TCRdb reprocessed the multiplex PCR reads with MiXCR, giving one entry per CDR3 protein. The sample includes under 400,000 distinct CDR3 sequences, roughly 15% of them seen just once. CDR3 length: 15 residues. V was shortened by 1 base and J by 4 bases, with 12 bases between the two germline ends. CDR1 SGHKS and CDR2 YYEKEE come from the germline V gene (reference sequence). The source of the sample is a study of T cells in Graves' hyperthyroidism and ophthalmopathy. Study-level results: Model-based prediction identified ophthalmopathy a median 6.5 months prior to its onset.

Diagnosis relied on clinical symptoms, serum thyroxine and TRAb, thyroid ultrasound and orbital computed tomography. Cells are PBMCs isolated from approximately 9.2 ml of fresh blood. The sequence was obtained from a woman aged 55-69 years with Graves' ophthalmopathy. The sequenced sample consisted of blood. The chain uses TRBV5-5 and TRBJ1-5, with a tentative D call TRBD1 (6 bases). CDR3 in DNA: TGTGCCAGCAGCTTGAGGCAAGGACAGAATCAGCCCCAGCATTTT. Protein sequence: CASSLRQGQNQPQHF. The variable domain in full, completed from reference TRBV5-5 and TRBJ1-5, reads DAGVTQSPTHLIKTRGQQVTLRCSPISGHKSVSWYQQVLGQGPQFIFQYYEKEERGRGNFPDRFSARQFPNYSSELNVNALLLGDSALYLCASSLRQGQNQPQHFGDGTRLSIL.